The clone carrying this T cell receptor (beta chain) was counted a few times. Its target is not known. Trimming took off 4 bases at V and 9 bases at J, with 19 bases between the two ends. Germline assignment: CDR1 MGHDK and CDR2 SYGVNS. This CDR3 is 16 amino acids long. It was by quantitative 5'-RACE with molecular barcodes that TCR beta libraries were made. In TCRdb, the 5' RACE reads were re-called with MiXCR into one record per CDR3 protein. The table has around 450,000 distinct CDR3 sequences, roughly a quarter seen once; the top ten hold roughly 0.8%. This sample was included in a study of CD8 T cells in ankylosing spondylitis. General observations from the study: Blood of patients with ankylosing spondylitis appeared to be characterized by a TCR beta motif of fewer than 10 highly homologous variants.

The V call is TRBV25-1, the J call TRBJ1-6, with D maybe TRBD1 (6 bases). The receptor comes from a male donor with ankylosing spondylitis. The sample consisted of blood, either unsorted or a sorted T cell fraction (not recorded which). CDR3 region: CASSAVGTKGSSPLHF. Written as DNA, the CDR3 is TGTGCCAGCAGTGCAGTTGGGACAAAGGGGAGTTCACCCCTCCACTTT.